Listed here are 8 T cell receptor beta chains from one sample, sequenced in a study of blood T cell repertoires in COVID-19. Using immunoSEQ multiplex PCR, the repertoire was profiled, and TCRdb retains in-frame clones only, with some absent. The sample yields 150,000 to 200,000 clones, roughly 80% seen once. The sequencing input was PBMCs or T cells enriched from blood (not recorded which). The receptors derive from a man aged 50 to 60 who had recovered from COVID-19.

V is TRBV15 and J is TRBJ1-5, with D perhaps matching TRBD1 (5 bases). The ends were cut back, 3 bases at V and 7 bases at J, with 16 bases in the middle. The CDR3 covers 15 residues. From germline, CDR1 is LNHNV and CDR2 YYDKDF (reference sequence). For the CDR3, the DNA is TGTGCCACCAGCAGTTATGGGGCGGTGGACCAGCCCCAGCATTTT. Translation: CATSSYGAVDQPQHF.

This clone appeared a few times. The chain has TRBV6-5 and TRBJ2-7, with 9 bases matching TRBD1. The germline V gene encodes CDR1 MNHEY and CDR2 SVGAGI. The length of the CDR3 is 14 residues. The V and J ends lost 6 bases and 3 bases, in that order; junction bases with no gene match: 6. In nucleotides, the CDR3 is TGTGCCAGCAGCCAACGGGACAGGGACTACGAGCAGTACTTC. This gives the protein CASSQRDRDYEQYF.

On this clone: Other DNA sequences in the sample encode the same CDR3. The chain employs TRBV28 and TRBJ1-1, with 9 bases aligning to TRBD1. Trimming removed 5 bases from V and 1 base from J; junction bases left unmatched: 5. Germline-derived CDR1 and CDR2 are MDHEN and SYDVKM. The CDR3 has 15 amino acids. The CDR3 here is CASSPTGGPNTEAFF. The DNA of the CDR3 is TGTGCCAGCAGTCCCACAGGGGGCCCGAACACTGAAGCTTTCTTT.

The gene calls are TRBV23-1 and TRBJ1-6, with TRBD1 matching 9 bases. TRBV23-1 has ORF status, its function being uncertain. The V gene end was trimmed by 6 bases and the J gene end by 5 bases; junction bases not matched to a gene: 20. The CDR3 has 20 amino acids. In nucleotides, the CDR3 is TGCGCCAGCAGCCCGATCGAAATCCGGGGACAGGGATATGATAATTCACCCCTCCACTTT. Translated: CASSPIEIRGQGYDNSPLHF.

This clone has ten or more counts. CDR3 coding DNA: TGTGCCAGCACTAACAGGGGAAACACCGGGGAGCTGTTTTTT. It specifies CASTNRGNTGELFF. The V gene is TRBV7-2, the J gene TRBJ2-2; 7 bases line up with TRBD1. The CDR3 length is 14 residues. Germline CDR1 is SGHTA and CDR2 is FQGNSA. The J segment lost 2 bases and the V segment lost 7 bases, leaving 4 bases of the junction unmatched.

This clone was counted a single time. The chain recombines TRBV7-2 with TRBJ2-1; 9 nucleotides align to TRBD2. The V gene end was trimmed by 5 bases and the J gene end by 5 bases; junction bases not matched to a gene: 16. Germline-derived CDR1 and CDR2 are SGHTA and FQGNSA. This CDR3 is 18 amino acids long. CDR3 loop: CASSLLGGLAGSHNEQFF. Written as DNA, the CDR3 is TGTGCCAGCAGCCTACTTGGAGGGCTAGCGGGGAGTCACAATGAGCAGTTCTTC.

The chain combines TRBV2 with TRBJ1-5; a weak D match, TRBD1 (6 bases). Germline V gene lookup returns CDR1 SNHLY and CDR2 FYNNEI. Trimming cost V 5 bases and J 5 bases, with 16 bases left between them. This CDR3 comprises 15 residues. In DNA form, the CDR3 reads TGTGCCAGCAGTCAACAGGGTATGAGGGATCAGCCCCAGCATTTT. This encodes CASSQQGMRDQPQHF.

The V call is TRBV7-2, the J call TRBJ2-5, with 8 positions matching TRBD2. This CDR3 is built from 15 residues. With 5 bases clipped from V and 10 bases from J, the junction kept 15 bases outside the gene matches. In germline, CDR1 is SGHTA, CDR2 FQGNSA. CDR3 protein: CASSIPGLGRGDQYF. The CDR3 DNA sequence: TGTGCCAGCAGCATCCCGGGACTAGGCCGGGGTGACCAGTACTTC.